Listed here are 24 T cell receptor beta chains from one sample, sequenced in a study of blood T cell repertoires in COVID-19. The method was immunoSEQ multiplex PCR; TCRdb's version includes in-frame clones alone and lacks a portion of them. The repertoire consists of approximately 200,000 clones, with 82% occurring once and the leading ten covering roughly 10%. Sequenced: PBMCs or T cells enriched from blood (not recorded which). These receptors were obtained from a man aged 40-49 years who had recovered from COVID-19.

This chain uses TRBV5-5 with TRBJ2-5; TRBD2 aligns across 9 bases. Germline-derived CDR1 and CDR2 are SGHKS and YYEKEE (reference sequence). J gave up 6 bases and V 7 bases, and 10 bases lay outside the gene matches. The CDR3 spans 14 residues. The CDR3 here is CASQTSGPRKTQYF. The CDR3 DNA reads as TGTGCCAGCCAAACTAGCGGGCCTCGCAAGACCCAGTACTTC.

The chain carries TRBV4-3 and TRBJ2-7; TRBD1 aligns across 8 bases. J lost 6 bases, V lost 4 bases, and 8 bases had no gene match. Germline V gene sequence: CDR1 LGHNA, CDR2 YSLEER. The CDR3 spans 14 residues. CDR3 loop: CASSPRQGSVEQYF. The DNA of the CDR3 is TGCGCCAGCAGCCCGCGACAGGGGAGCGTCGAGCAGTACTTC.

The J gene is TRBJ2-5, the V gene TRBV6-2 or TRBV6-3; TRBD2 might be the D (7 bases). CDR3 length: 16 amino acids. Trimming stripped 2 bases from V and 5 bases from J, with 18 bases between. Germline CDR1 MNHEY, CDR2 SVGEGT. CDR3 DNA sequence: TGTGCCAGCAGTTACCCCAAGGGGGGGAACTACGAGACCCAGTACTTC. It is translated as CASSYPKGGNYETQYF.

This clone has more than one count but fewer than ten. The chain is built from TRBV5-1 and TRBJ2-1, with D possibly matching TRBD1 (6 bases). V was shortened by 4 bases and J by 3 bases, with 14 bases between the two germline ends. From germline, CDR1 is SGHRS and CDR2 YFSETQ. The CDR3 consists of 15 residues. The CDR3 nucleotides read TGCGCCAGCAGCCCTGGGGACACGAACTACAATGAGCAGTTCTTC. It codes for CASSPGDTNYNEQFF.

In this sample, this clone turned up a few times. The chain has TRBV4-3 and TRBJ2-3, with TRBD2 matching 9 bases. The junction had 7 bases not matched to a gene; V was cut back by 3 bases and J by 0 bases. In germline, CDR1 is LGHNA, CDR2 YSLEER. The CDR3 loop spans 17 amino acids. CDR3 sequence (DNA): TGCGCCAGCAGCCAGGGGGTAGCGGGGGTAAGCACAGATACGCAGTATTTT. Protein product: CASSQGVAGVSTDTQYF.

This clone was seen a single time. The chain carries TRBV9 and TRBJ2-5; TRBD2 might be the D (6 bases). Germline V gene lookup returns CDR1 SGDLS and CDR2 YYNGEE. Trimming stripped 0 bases from V and 4 bases from J, with 13 bases between. CDR3 length equals 15 residues. In DNA, the CDR3 is TGTGCCAGCAGCGTAGCCCCCGGGGGAGGAGAGACCCAGTACTTC. This translates into CASSVAPGGGETQYF.

V usage is TRBV30 and J usage is TRBJ1-5; D not resolved. V lost 0 bases to trimming and J lost 0 bases, with 9 bases between them. CDR3 length equals 15 residues. Germline CDR1 is GTSNPN and CDR2 is SVGIG (reference sequence). Here the CDR3 reads CAWSVYKYSNQPQHF. The DNA of the CDR3 is TGTGCCTGGAGTGTATATAAATATAGCAATCAGCCCCAGCATTTT.

The chain couples TRBV3-1 (or the pseudogene TRBV3-2) to TRBJ2-6; TRBD1 is a possible D gene (6 bases). Trimming took 3 bases from V and 2 from J, leaving 11 bases between them. This CDR3 has 16 residues. From germline, CDR1 is LGHDT and CDR2 YNNKEL (reference sequence). Written as DNA, the CDR3 is TGTGCCAGCAGCCAGGCAGGGGAACCTGGGGCCAACGTCCTGACTTTC. Translation: CASSQAGEPGANVLTF.

The chain links TRBV5-4 to TRBJ2-7; D unclear. Trimming removed 0 bases from V and 4 bases from J, with 8 bases in between. Germline CDR1 is SGHNT and CDR2 is YYREEE (reference sequence). The CDR3 is 13 amino acids. CDR3: CASSLAASYEQYF. The CDR3 DNA reads TGTGCCAGCAGCTTGGCCGCGTCGTACGAGCAGTACTTC.

V usage is TRBV5-4 and J usage is TRBJ1-3, with 8 nucleotides matching TRBD1. Germline loops: CDR1 SGHNT, CDR2 YYREEE (reference sequence). V shed 6 bases and J 5 bases; nucleotides not matched to a gene: 10. The CDR3 has 15 residues. In nucleotides, the CDR3 is TGTGCCAGCACCTCAGGGGGCGGTTCGAGAAACACCATATATTTT. It encodes CASTSGGGSRNTIYF.

The V gene is TRBV11-2, the J gene TRBJ2-1; TRBD2 aligns across 11 bases. The CDR3 extends over 16 amino acids. After removal of 11 bases from V and 2 bases from J, the junction contained 11 bases not matched to a gene. Germline CDR1 SGHAT, CDR2 FQNNGV. The CDR3 DNA reads TGTGCCGCAGTCGGCACTAGCGGGAGACCCTACAATGAGCAGTTCTTC. Its protein is CAAVGTSGRPYNEQFF.

The rearrangement links TRBV27 to TRBJ2-3, with 12 positions matching TRBD2. The CDR3 extends over 18 amino acids. Trimming removed 3 bases from V and 6 bases from J; junction bases left unmatched: 13. CDR1 MNHEY and CDR2 SMNVEV come from the germline V gene (reference sequence). CDR3 region: CASSLPGLAGTGMDTQYF. CDR3 coding DNA: TGTGCCAGCAGTTTGCCTGGACTAGCGGGGACGGGGATGGATACGCAGTATTTT.

V is TRBV7-2 and J is TRBJ1-6, with D possibly TRBD1 on 6 matching bases. The CDR3 is made up of 15 amino acids. Germline values: CDR1 SGHTA, CDR2 FQGNSA. V lost 1 base and J 10 bases, leaving 14 bases between the germline ends. CDR3 in amino acids: CASSLDASGGSPLHF. DNA for the CDR3: TGTGCCAGCAGCTTAGACGCCTCGGGGGGCTCACCCCTCCACTTT.

The chain recombines TRBV6-6 with TRBJ1-5; D is possibly TRBD1 (6 bases). Germline-derived CDR1 and CDR2 are MNHNY and SVGAGI (reference sequence). The V end was cut by 0 bases, the J end by 3 bases, with 12 bases between. The CDR3 consists of 16 residues. CDR3 sequence reads: CASSYSPRQDNQPQHF. The CDR3 nucleotides read TGTGCCAGCAGTTACTCGCCTCGACAGGACAATCAGCCCCAGCATTTT.

CDR3 DNA: TGTGCCAGCAGCTTAACAAACTCTGGAAACACCATATATTTT. Translation gives CASSLTNSGNTIYF. V and J are TRBV7-6 and TRBJ1-3; D gene uncertain. Trimming took 2 bases from V and 0 from J, leaving 5 bases between them. From germline, CDR1 is SGHVS and CDR2 FNYEAQ. The CDR3 is made up of 14 amino acids.

The CDR3 DNA is TGTGCCAGCTCACCACAAGGACTAGCTGAAACCTCTAGCACAGATACGCAGTATTTT. It encodes CASSPQGLAETSSTDTQYF. The V call is TRBV18, the J call TRBJ2-3; 8 positions match TRBD2. Germline lookup yields CDR1 KGHSH and CDR2 LQKENI. The V gene end was trimmed by 1 base and the J gene end by 0 bases; junction bases not matched to a gene: 12. The CDR3 runs 19 residues.

The chain carries TRBV3-1 (or the pseudogene TRBV3-2) and TRBJ1-6, with D possibly being TRBD1 (6 bases). Per the germline V gene, CDR1 is LGHDT and CDR2 is YNNKEL (reference sequence). V was cut by 6 bases and J by 9 bases, with 18 bases left in between. The CDR3 length is 15 residues. The CDR3 DNA reads as TGTGCCAGCAGTTACGGCACAGGGTTCGCTTCACCCCTCCACTTT. Translating it yields CASSYGTGFASPLHF.

The rearrangement joins TRBV28 to TRBJ1-5; D perhaps matches TRBD1 (6 bases). Germline loops: CDR1 MDHEN, CDR2 SYDVKM. V lost 7 bases and J 5 bases, leaving 15 bases between the germline ends. CDR3 length: 14 amino acids. The DNA of the CDR3 is TGTGCCAGCACCCTACGAGGGGGTTATCAGCCCCAGCATTTT. This sequence encodes CASTLRGGYQPQHF.

The chain recombines TRBV4-2 with TRBJ2-1, with TRBD2 matching over 9 bases. Unmatched junction bases numbered 9, after V lost 3 bases and J lost 6 bases. CDR1 is LGHNA, CDR2 YNFKEQ, per germline. The CDR3 loop spans 16 amino acids. DNA for the CDR3: TGTGCCAGCAGCCACTATCCTAGCGGGGAGATCAATGAGCAGTTCTTC. It is translated as CASSHYPSGEINEQFF.

This clone has just a few counts. The rearrangement joins TRBV7-9 to TRBJ2-7, with D tentatively TRBD2 (5 bases). Germline V lookup: CDR1 SEHNR, CDR2 FQNEAQ (reference sequence). The CDR3 length is 14 residues. The V end was cut by 5 bases, the J end by 3 bases, with 14 bases between. CDR3 region: CASSPVEVSYEQYV. The CDR3 DNA reads as TGTGCCAGCAGCCCCGTGGAGGTCAGCTACGAGCAGTACGTC.

V is TRBV20-1 and J is TRBJ2-1, with D uncertain. The V gene lost 2 bases and the J gene lost 6 bases, with 2 bases spanning the gap. Germline V gene sequence: CDR1 DFQATT, CDR2 SNEGSKA (reference sequence). This CDR3 contains 10 residues. In DNA form, the CDR3 reads TGCAGTGCTAGACTCAATGAGCAGTTCTTC. Protein: CSARLNEQFF.

The J gene is TRBJ1-2, the V gene TRBV19, with D maybe TRBD1 (6 bases). This CDR3 region has 15 residues. Trimming removed 4 bases from V and 1 base from J, with 13 bases in between. Germline V gene lookup returns CDR1 LNHDA and CDR2 SQIVND (reference sequence). The CDR3 protein is CASSTRQAINYGYTF. CDR3 nucleotide sequence: TGTGCCAGTAGTACCCGACAGGCGATTAACTATGGCTACACCTTC.

The rearrangement joins TRBV4-3 to TRBJ1-5; TRBD1 matches 8 bases. CDR3 length: 16 amino acids. The junction had 10 bases not matched to a gene; V was cut back by 4 bases and J by 5 bases. The V gene's germline CDR1 is LGHNA and CDR2 YSLEER. The CDR3 protein is CASSPGIGQGHQPQHF. DNA for the CDR3: TGCGCCAGCAGCCCAGGTATAGGACAGGGCCATCAGCCCCAGCATTTT.

CDR3 in amino acids: CASSFFWWTGKEPQHF. The CDR3 DNA reads as TGTGCCAGCAGCTTCTTTTGGTGGACAGGTAAGGAGCCCCAGCATTTT. This chain uses TRBV11-2 with TRBJ1-5; TRBD1 matches 7 bases. The CDR3 extends over 16 amino acids. V lost 3 bases and J lost 8; bases outside the gene matches: 13. Germline-derived CDR1 and CDR2 are SGHAT and FQNNGV.